This T cell receptor beta chain was found in a study of Graves' ophthalmopathy and Graves' hyperthyroidism. Amplification of the TCR beta CDR3 regions used RNA transcripts (as template). The workflow started with a first-round RT-PCR run with HTBI primers and then moved on to a second-round multiplex PCR. TCRdb processed the multiplex PCR reads anew with MiXCR; each CDR3 protein has one entry. The sample has about 210,000 distinct CDR3 sequences; under 30% are singletons. Other autoimmune diseases, uncontrolled infections, pregnancy or lactation ruled patients out of participation. The germline V gene has CDR1 SGHTA and CDR2 FQGNSA. This CDR3 has 14 residues. V was cut by 6 bases and J by 2 bases, with 14 bases left in between. Many counts were recorded for this clonotype.

The chain uses TRBV7-2 and TRBJ2-7; no firm D call. The sample comprised peripheral blood. This clonotype was sampled from a man aged 45-65 years with Graves' ophthalmopathy. The CDR3 loop reads CASRKNRGTYEQYF. In nucleotides, the CDR3 is TGTGCCAGCAGAAAAAACCGTGGGACCTACGAGCAGTACTTC.